These 28 T cell receptor beta chains originate from one sample sequenced in a study of cytomegalovirus exposure and HLA in healthy donors. The PCR made use of 60 Vbeta and 13 Jbeta primers. Some clones are missing from TCRdb's copy, which holds only in-frame ones; the method was immunoSEQ multiplex PCR. The data show 90,000 to 150,000 clones, roughly 69% seen once. Sequencing was done on a sample of PBMCs. The receptors derive from a human donor in good health.

V gene TRBV6-4 combines with J gene TRBJ2-1; 8 bases match TRBD2. V lost 6 bases and J lost 7; bases outside the gene matches: 11. The CDR3 runs to 15 residues. The germline gives CDR1 MRHNA, CDR2 SNTAGT. The CDR3 sequence: CASSNGGAGRNEQFF. The CDR3 DNA reads as TGTGCCAGCAGCAACGGGGGGGCGGGAAGGAATGAGCAGTTCTTC.

The chain employs TRBV6-6 and TRBJ1-3, with D possibly matching TRBD1 (6 bases). The ends were cut back, 5 bases at V and 3 bases at J, with 14 bases in the middle. Germline V CDR1 and CDR2: MNHNY, SVGAGI (reference sequence). CDR3 length: 15 amino acids. The CDR3 coding sequence is TGTGCCAGCAGTCCCCAGGGGAGAAATGGAAACACCATATATTTT. It specifies CASSPQGRNGNTIYF.

This clone has a single count. The rearrangement joins TRBV28 to TRBJ1-2; TRBD1 aligns across 11 bases. The CDR3 totals 16 residues. Germline V gene lookup returns CDR1 MDHEN and CDR2 SYDVKM. V lost 5 bases, J lost 4 bases, and 9 bases stayed unmatched. Here the CDR3 reads CASSRTGGLGSYGYTF. The CDR3 DNA follows: TGTGCCAGCAGTAGGACAGGGGGCCTGGGTAGCTATGGCTACACCTTC.

This chain joins TRBV5-1 and TRBJ2-7; tentatively, D is TRBD2 (6 bases). CDR3 length: 13 amino acids. The germline gives CDR1 SGHRS, CDR2 YFSETQ. Trimming removed 4 bases at V and 6 bases at J, with 14 bases between. Here the CDR3 reads CASSRLPEGEQYF. As DNA, the CDR3 is TGCGCCAGCAGCCGGCTACCGGAGGGCGAGCAGTACTTC.

The V and J genes are TRBV5-1 and TRBJ1-4; possibly TRBD1 for D (5 bases). V lost 0 bases and J 7 bases, leaving 10 bases between the germline ends. The CDR3 contains 14 residues. Germline loops: CDR1 SGHRS, CDR2 YFSETQ. The CDR3 nucleotides are TGCGCCAGCAGCTTGGGACAGAAAGGTGAAAAACTGTTTTTT. This gives the protein CASSLGQKGEKLFF.

The CDR3 spells CASSLAVKAGGAEWGSPLHF. The CDR3 DNA reads as TGCGCCAGCAGCTTGGCCGTTAAGGCAGGGGGCGCCGAATGGGGTTCACCCCTCCACTTT. The chain employs TRBV5-1 and TRBJ1-6, with 8 positions matching TRBD1. Germline V lookup: CDR1 SGHRS, CDR2 YFSETQ. V shed 0 bases, J shed 9 bases, and the junction held 20 bases outside the gene matches. The CDR3 extends over 20 amino acids.

The J gene is TRBJ1-1, the V gene TRBV6-6; D not resolved. CDR1 and CDR2 (germline): MNHNY, SVGAGI (reference sequence). The length of the CDR3 is 15 residues. The V end lost 0 bases, the J end lost 1 base, and 9 bases lay between the germline ends. The CDR3 DNA reads as TGTGCCAGCAGTTACTCGGGCCACCAGAACACTGAAGCTTTCTTT. It yields the protein CASSYSGHQNTEAFF.

The chain employs TRBV9 and TRBJ2-5, with TRBD1 matching over 9 bases. This CDR3 is 14 amino acids long. CDR1 is SGDLS and CDR2 is YYNGEE in the germline V gene. The ends lost 3 bases at V and 7 bases at J; junction bases unmatched: 7. DNA for the CDR3: TGTGCCAGCAGCGCGACAGGGGGGGAAGGGACCCAGTACTTC. The encoded protein is CASSATGGEGTQYF.

The chain employs TRBV7-9 and TRBJ2-3; D might be TRBD1 (5 bases). V lost 2 bases to trimming and J lost 4 bases, with 13 bases between them. Germline CDR1 reads SEHNR; CDR2 reads FQNEAQ (reference sequence). CDR3 size: 15 residues. Here the CDR3 reads CASSLLQGRADTQYF. The CDR3, as DNA: TGTGCCAGCAGCTTATTGCAGGGCAGGGCAGATACGCAGTATTTT. The full variable domain, with the rest looked up from reference TRBV7-9 and TRBJ2-3, is DTGVSQNPRHKITKRGQNVTFRCDPISEHNRLYWYRQTLGQGPEFLTYFQNEAQLEKSRLLSDRFSAERPKGSFSTLEIQRTEQGDSAMYLCASSLLQGRADTQYFGPGTRLTVL.

The chain joins TRBV2 to TRBJ1-1; 8 bases are shared with TRBD1. This CDR3 contains 15 residues. With V trimmed by 8 bases and J by 2 bases, 10 bases remained unmatched. Germline lookup yields CDR1 SNHLY and CDR2 FYNNEI. CDR3 sequence reads: CASAPIGTGNTEAFF. In DNA form, the CDR3 reads TGTGCCAGCGCCCCCATTGGGACAGGTAACACTGAAGCTTTCTTT.

The CDR3 region has the DNA TGCGCCAGCAGCAGGACTAGCGGGAGGAGCTCCTACGAGCAGTACTTC. Its protein product is CASSRTSGRSSYEQYF. This rearrangement joins TRBV5-1 to TRBJ2-7; 14 bases fit TRBD2. This CDR3 is built from 16 residues. CDR1 is SGHRS and CDR2 is YFSETQ in the germline V gene. V lost 4 bases to trimming and J lost 0 bases; unmatched junction nucleotides: 3.

The chain combines TRBV5-1 with TRBJ2-3, with D perhaps TRBD2 (6 bases). Trimming took off 0 bases at V and 1 base at J, with 9 bases between the two ends. Germline CDR1 and CDR2: SGHRS and YFSETQ. This CDR3 region has 15 residues. Here the CDR3 DNA reads TGCGCCAGCAGCTTGGGGGCGGGGCGCACAGATACGCAGTATTTT. It specifies CASSLGAGRTDTQYF.

This clone has just a few counts. The genes are TRBV18 and TRBJ2-2, with D maybe TRBD2 (5 bases). The CDR3 has 17 amino acids. V gave up 4 bases and J gave up 4 bases, with 19 bases separating them. Germline loops: CDR1 KGHSH, CDR2 LQKENI. The DNA of the CDR3 is TGTGCCAGCTCACGAAAAGTTACTCTCGAGGGCACCGGGGAGCTGTTTTTT. Translated, it gives CASSRKVTLEGTGELFF.

This rearrangement joins TRBV7-6 to TRBJ2-7; D remains ambiguous. CDR3 size: 11 residues. Trimming stripped 5 bases from V and 6 bases from J, with 8 bases between. CDR1 is SGHVS, CDR2 FNYEAQ, per germline. CDR3 loop: CASSDRAEQYF. CDR3 nucleotide sequence: TGTGCCAGCAGCGATCGAGCCGAGCAGTACTTC.

The J gene is TRBJ2-5, the V gene TRBV27, with 9 bases aligning to TRBD1. The CDR3 spans 16 residues. The J segment lost 4 bases and the V segment lost 6 bases, leaving 12 bases of the junction unmatched. CDR1 and CDR2 from the germline V gene are MNHEY and SMNVEV (reference sequence). CDR3 bases: TGTGCCAGCAGCCGGTCGACAGGGGGTCGGGGAGAGACCCAGTACTTC. Encoded protein: CASSRSTGGRGETQYF.

This chain links TRBV7-8 with TRBJ1-2, with D perhaps TRBD1 (5 bases). In germline, CDR1 is SGHVS, CDR2 FQNEAQ. Trimming stripped 5 bases from V and 5 bases from J, with 18 bases between. This CDR3 is built from 15 residues. The CDR3 DNA follows: TGTGCCAGCAGCAAAGCGGGGCAGAGCCCGTATGGCTACACCTTC. Encoded protein: CASSKAGQSPYGYTF.

The V call is TRBV18, the J call TRBJ1-2; 7 bases agree with TRBD1. CDR3 length: 15 amino acids. Germline CDR1 KGHSH, CDR2 LQKENI. J gave up 7 bases and V 2 bases, and 10 bases lay outside the gene matches. CDR3 residues: CASSPRERGGGGYTF. Written as DNA, the CDR3 is TGTGCCAGCTCACCAAGGGAAAGAGGGGGCGGTGGCTACACCTTC.

This rearrangement joins TRBV28 to TRBJ2-7; 9 bases match TRBD2. V shed 6 bases, J shed 3 bases, and the junction held 12 bases outside the gene matches. Germline CDR1 and CDR2: MDHEN and SYDVKM. CDR3 length equals 16 residues. In DNA form, the CDR3 reads TGTGCCAGCAGGAGCGGTGGGGCGGGAGGGTTCTACGAGCAGTACTTC. As protein: CASRSGGAGGFYEQYF.

The chain carries TRBV2 and TRBJ1-5, with D tentatively TRBD1 (5 bases). Germline-derived CDR1 and CDR2 are SNHLY and FYNNEI. The CDR3 extends over 13 amino acids. Trimming took 8 bases from V and 2 from J, leaving 10 bases between them. The DNA for the CDR3 is TGTGCCAGCTCAGGGTCGCGCAATCAGCCCCAGCATTTT. Its translation: CASSGSRNQPQHF. The whole variable domain, filled in from reference TRBV2 and TRBJ1-5, reads EPEVTQTPSHQVTQMGQEVILRCVPISNHLYFYWYRQILGQKVEFLVSFYNNEISEKSEIFDDQFSVERPDGSNFTLKIRSTKLEDSAMYFCASSGSRNQPQHFGDGTRLSIL.

This clone was counted only a few times. This chain uses TRBV6-6 with TRBJ1-1; D is unresolved. Germline V gene sequence: CDR1 MNHNY, CDR2 SVGAGI (reference sequence). The length of the CDR3 is 15 residues. V shed 2 bases and J shed 0 bases, with 10 bases lying between them. Written as DNA, the CDR3 is TGTGCCAGCAGTTACGAAGGCGGGTTGAACACTGAAGCTTTCTTT. Residues: CASSYEGGLNTEAFF.

The rearrangement joins TRBV11-2 to TRBJ2-5, with a tentative D call TRBD1 (6 bases). The CDR3 sequence is 15 residues long. Per the germline V gene, CDR1 is SGHAT and CDR2 is FQNNGV. Trimming took 5 bases from V and 1 from J, leaving 14 bases between them. CDR3 loop: CASSQRQALQETQYF. CDR3 nucleotide sequence: TGTGCCAGCAGCCAAAGACAGGCGCTCCAAGAGACCCAGTACTTC.

This sequence joins TRBV10-2 and TRBJ2-7; TRBD1 matches 9 bases. The CDR3 spans 14 residues. Germline V gene data show CDR1 as WSHSY and CDR2 as SAAADI. Trimming took 6 bases from V and 7 from J; bases not matched to a gene: 10. CDR3 sequence (DNA): TGCGCCAGCAGATCCGGGACAGGGTTTTTAGAGCAGTACTTC. Encoded protein: CASRSGTGFLEQYF.

The V gene is TRBV7-9, the J gene TRBJ2-3; TRBD1 matches at 10 bases. The germline gives CDR1 SEHNR, CDR2 FQNEAQ (reference sequence). The CDR3 length is 16 residues. V shed 0 bases and J 4 bases; nucleotides not matched to a gene: 4. CDR3 in DNA: TGTGCCAGCAGCTTAGCGGGACAGGGGCCCTCAGATACGCAGTATTTT. It yields the protein CASSLAGQGPSDTQYF.

The CDR3 here is CASSRTGRVGNQPQHF. The CDR3 nucleotides read TGTGCCAGCAGCCGGACGGGAAGGGTGGGCAATCAGCCCCAGCATTTT. The chain employs TRBV27 and TRBJ1-5; no definite D call. The CDR3 loop spans 16 amino acids. Trimming cost V 6 bases and J 2 bases, with 17 bases left between them. Germline V gene data show CDR1 as MNHEY and CDR2 as SMNVEV (reference sequence).

This clone was detected only once. V usage is TRBV9 and J usage is TRBJ2-1; D might be TRBD2 (6 bases). The CDR3 totals 15 residues. Germline CDR1 is SGDLS and CDR2 is YYNGEE. V lost 0 bases to trimming and J lost 5 bases, with 12 bases between them. Here the CDR3 reads CASSVGRGPNNEQFF. The CDR3, as DNA: TGTGCCAGCAGCGTAGGGAGGGGCCCCAACAATGAGCAGTTCTTC.

V usage is TRBV7-8 and J usage is TRBJ1-1; 8 positions agree with TRBD1. Germline CDR1 reads SGHVS; CDR2 reads FQNEAQ. The V and J ends lost 4 bases and 5 bases, in that order; junction bases with no gene match: 9. This CDR3 is 15 amino acids long. CDR3 bases: TGTGCCAGCAGCTCAAAAACAGGGGGATGGACTGAAGCTTTCTTT. Its translation: CASSSKTGGWTEAFF.

The chain is built from TRBV19 and TRBJ1-1; a possible D gene is TRBD1 (5 bases). The CDR3 has 13 residues. V was shortened by 6 bases and J by 1 base, with 9 bases between the two germline ends. The germline V gene encodes CDR1 LNHDA and CDR2 SQIVND (reference sequence). For the CDR3, the DNA is TGTGCCAGTAGAACAACAGGGAACACTGAAGCTTTCTTT. Translation: CASRTTGNTEAFF.

The chain has TRBV7-8 and TRBJ1-1; TRBD1 is a possible D gene (5 bases). The CDR3 is 15 residues long. Germline V gene lookup returns CDR1 SGHVS and CDR2 FQNEAQ. With 1 base removed from V and 1 base from J, the gap between germline ends came to 10 bases. The CDR3, as DNA: TGTGCCAGCAGCTTAGTGGGGGAGGGGAACACTGAAGCTTTCTTT. It codes for CASSLVGEGNTEAFF.